Below are 12 T cell receptor beta chains sequenced from a single sample in a study of regulatory T cells in long-lasting Graves disease (dated by TCRdb to the early 2020s). Library preparation was by multiplex PCR. For sequencing, an Illumina HiSeq 4000 was employed. iRepertoire HTBI primers and Arm-PCR amplification of CDR3 regions were used to construct TCR beta libraries. Using fastp at Q25 and MiXCR, TCRdb reprocessed the public reads and kept productive beta chains. Here each entry gathers all rows of one CDR3 protein and keeps the most common genes and DNA. Within this sample are some 350,000 distinct CDR3 sequences, with about 17% of them counted one time only. Together, the top ten hold around 20% of the sample. Sample time point, as interpreted from the label and publication: newly diagnosed GD, antithyroid drugs for less than 3 months. For both TCR sequencing and RNA sequencing, RNA was extracted from PBMCs in TRIzol.

This same sample was also part of a study on T cells in Graves' hyperthyroidism and ophthalmopathy.

The specimen comprised peripheral blood mononuclear cells (PBMCs), sampled at new diagnosis, from a patient treated with antithyroid drugs. Every receptor here comes from a woman aged 18-30 years with Graves disease. Donor details come from another sample of the same person, matched by shared clones.

The chain couples TRBV11-2 to TRBJ2-1, with TRBD2 identical over 9 bases. CDR1 and CDR2 (germline): SGHAT, FQNNGV. The CDR3 is 17 residues long. With 6 bases clipped from V and 2 bases from J, the junction kept 11 bases outside the gene matches. The CDR3 spells CASRQPSGIRAYNEQFF. As DNA, the CDR3 is TGTGCCAGCAGACAGCCTAGCGGGATAAGGGCCTACAATGAGCAGTTCTTC.

The CDR3 protein is CASSVGTGDSDTQYF. The CDR3 nucleotides read TGTGCCAGCAGCGTGGGGACAGGGGATTCAGATACGCAGTATTTT. The V gene is TRBV9, the J gene TRBJ2-3, with 10 positions matching TRBD1. V dropped 2 bases and J dropped 4; count of bases not matched to a gene: 4. Germline CDR1 SGDLS, CDR2 YYNGEE. The length of the CDR3 is 15 residues.

The chain is built from TRBV6-5 and TRBJ1-1; D is possibly TRBD1 (5 bases). This CDR3 comprises 15 residues. Germline CDR1 reads MNHEY; CDR2 reads SVGAGI. Here the CDR3 reads CATTGALVSNTEAFF. In DNA form, the CDR3 reads TGTGCAACCACAGGAGCTCTCGTATCGAACACTGAAGCTTTCTTT.

V is TRBV27 and J is TRBJ2-2; D call uncertain. The CDR3 is 17 amino acids. The germline CDR1 and CDR2 sequences are MNHEY and SMNVEV (reference sequence). Trimming left V 6 bases short and J 4 bases short, with 21 bases between. CDR3 in DNA: TGTGCCAGCAGCCACTACCCCCGGGTCCAGAGCACCGGGGAGCTGTTTTTT. It yields the protein CASSHYPRVQSTGELFF.

This clonotype was counted only a few times. The chain joins TRBV18 to TRBJ1-2; D gene ambiguous. The CDR3 runs 13 residues. Germline assignment: CDR1 KGHSH and CDR2 LQKENI. The V end lost 2 bases, the J end lost 3 bases, and 7 bases lay between the germline ends. The CDR3 protein is CASSPIRDYGYTF. The CDR3 bases are TGTGCCAGCTCACCAATTCGGGACTATGGCTACACCTTC.

This clonotype came up many times. This chain joins TRBV12-3 or TRBV12-4 and TRBJ1-1; the match to TRBD1 covers 7 bases. With V trimmed by 5 bases and J by 8 bases, 5 bases remained unmatched. The length of the CDR3 is 12 residues. This CDR3 reads CASSLQGREAFF. The CDR3 DNA is TGTGCCAGCAGTCTACAGGGGCGAGAAGCTTTCTTT.

This clonotype occurred many times. Here the CDR3 reads CASSLSGRGQTEAFF. CDR3 DNA sequence: TGTGCCAGCAGTCTCAGCGGCCGGGGGCAAACTGAAGCTTTCTTT. This chain joins TRBV12-3 or TRBV12-4 and TRBJ1-1, with D perhaps matching TRBD1 (6 bases). This CDR3 contains 15 residues. The germline V and J ends were trimmed by 5 bases and 5 bases, with 18 bases remaining between them.

This clonotype was seen a single time. Relative to the germline gene, one junction end is altered; a read error may explain this. This CDR3 reads CAASSDRLVSEQFF. The CDR3 DNA is TGTGCCGCCAGCAGTGATCGACTAGTCAGTGAGCAGTTCTTC. This sequence joins TRBV15 and TRBJ2-1; TRBD2 might be the D (6 bases). The V gene's germline CDR1 is LNHNV and CDR2 YYDKDF (reference sequence). The CDR3 has 14 amino acids.

The chain couples TRBV5-1 to TRBJ2-1; 13 bases are shared with TRBD2. The V and J ends lost 4 bases and 5 bases, in that order; junction bases with no gene match: 6. Germline values: CDR1 SGHRS, CDR2 YFSETQ. The CDR3 spans 16 residues. CDR3 in amino acids: CASSSPTSGRNNEQFF. For the CDR3, the DNA is TGCGCCAGCAGCAGCCCGACTAGCGGGAGGAACAATGAGCAGTTCTTC.

Comments on this clonotype: In this CDR3 the conserved last residue, phenylalanine or tryptophan, is missing, so a read error is likely. The genes are TRBV3-1 and TRBJ2-2; D is unclear. CDR3 length: 12 amino acids. V was shortened by 3 bases and J by 5 bases, with 4 bases between the two germline ends. From germline, CDR1 is LGHDT and CDR2 YNNKEL (reference sequence). Written as DNA, the CDR3 is TGTGCCAGCAGCCAGGAGACCGGGGAGCTGTTTTTG. Translated, it gives CASSQETGELFL.

This chain joins TRBV2 and TRBJ1-4, with 10 nucleotides matching TRBD1. There are 14 residues in the CDR3. Germline CDR1 SNHLY, CDR2 FYNNEI. Trimming removed 4 bases from V and 8 bases from J; junction bases left unmatched: 4. The CDR3 nucleotides are TGTGCCAGCAGTGTGGGGACAGGGGACGAAAAACTGTTTTTT. Translated: CASSVGTGDEKLFF.

Note on this clonotype: This may be a read error: a much more frequent sequence differs by one nucleotide. J is TRBJ2-4 and V is TRBV6-2 or TRBV6-3; D tentatively fits TRBD1 or TRBD2 (5 bases each). Germline V CDR1 and CDR2: MNHEY, SVGEGT. V was cut by 8 bases and J by 6 bases, with 17 bases left in between. This CDR3 contains 14 residues. This CDR3 is CASRTRGAGNIQYF. The CDR3 nucleotides are TGTGCCAGCCGAACGCGAGGGGCCGGAAACATTCAGTACTTC.